A selection of T cell receptor beta chains follows, all from one sample in a study of CD8 T cells in ankylosing spondylitis. TCRdb passed the 5' RACE reads through MiXCR, listing each CDR3 protein once. Of 350,000 to 550,000 distinct CDR3 sequences in the sample, 25% to 30% were seen once. The sample taken for sequencing was blood, either unsorted or a sorted T cell fraction (not recorded which). These receptors all come from a male donor with ankylosing spondylitis. CDR3s include the opening cysteine and the closing phenylalanine or tryptophan. A D gene is named only where the DNA matches it firmly. Size is stated for part of the rows, as once, few or many counts, or as a class when the clone is expanded.

CDR3: CASSLTGTRAGGYTF
DNA: TGTGCCAGCAGTCTAACCGGGACACGGGCCGGTGGCTACACCTTC
J: TRBJ1-2
size: few
D: -
V: TRBV6-1

CDR3: CASSITSGRNEQFF
DNA: TGTGCCAGTAGTATTACTAGCGGGAGAAATGAGCAGTTCTTC
J: TRBJ2-1
size: few
D: TRBD2
V: TRBV19

CDR3: CSAPPSGRANTGELFF
DNA: TGCAGTGCCCCCCCTAGCGGGAGAGCGAACACCGGGGAGCTGTTTTTT
J: TRBJ2-2
size: few
D: TRBD2
V: TRBV20-1

CDR3: CASTTTLQGARELFF
DNA: TGTGCCAGCACCACGACCCTTCAGGGGGCCAGGGAGCTGTTTTTT
J: TRBJ2-2
size: few
D: TRBD1
V: TRBV3-1

CDR3: CASSERVRQGTYNEQFF
DNA: TGTGCCAGCAGTGAACGGGTACGACAGGGGACCTACAATGAGCAGTTCTTC
J: TRBJ2-1
size: few
D: TRBD1
V: TRBV6-1

CDR3: CASSWDRGEKLFF
DNA: TGTGCCAGCAGCTGGGACAGGGGTGAAAAACTGTTTTTT
J: TRBJ1-4
size: many
D: TRBD1
V: TRBV7-9

CDR3: CASGSTSGPQETQYF
DNA: TGTGCCAGCGGCTCGACTAGCGGGCCCCAAGAGACCCAGTACTTC
J: TRBJ2-5
size: few
D: TRBD2
V: TRBV6-1

CDR3: CASSTDPSGSKHEQYF
DNA: TGCGCCAGCAGCACCGATCCAAGCGGGAGTAAACACGAGCAGTACTTC
J: TRBJ2-7
size: -
D: TRBD2
V: TRBV5-1

CDR3: CASSRDTIIAEAFF
DNA: TGTGCCAGCTCCCGCGACACGATTATCGCTGAAGCTTTCTTT
J: TRBJ1-1
size: few
D: -
V: TRBV18

CDR3: CASSLVRTRNTGELFF
DNA: TGTGCCAGCAGCCTCGTTAGGACAAGGAACACCGGGGAGCTGTTTTTT
J: TRBJ2-2
size: few
D: -
V: TRBV12-3/TRBV12-4

CDR3: CASSLLDWGNTIYF
DNA: TGTGCCAGCAGCTTACTCGACTGGGGAAACACCATATATTTT
J: TRBJ1-3
size: few
D: -
V: TRBV7-8

CDR3: CASSKVPGEVNEQFF
DNA: TGCGCCAGCAGCAAGGTACCAGGAGAGGTCAATGAGCAGTTCTTC
J: TRBJ2-1
size: few
D: -
V: TRBV5-1

CDR3: CASSLSREEQFF
DNA: TGTGCCAGCAGTTTGTCCAGGGAAGAGCAGTTCTTC
J: TRBJ2-1
size: many
D: -
V: TRBV12-3/TRBV12-4

CDR3: CASSARAGEVNEQFF
DNA: TGCGCCAGCAGCGCTCGAGCGGGAGAGGTCAATGAGCAGTTCTTC
J: TRBJ2-1
size: -
D: TRBD2
V: TRBV5-1

CDR3: CASSVGTGGGYNEQFF
DNA: TGTGCCAGCAGTGTAGGGACGGGAGGGGGCTACAATGAGCAGTTCTTC
J: TRBJ2-1
size: -
D: TRBD2
V: TRBV2

CDR3: CASSPPDFLSYEQYF
DNA: TGTGCCAGCAGCCCCCCGGATTTTCTCTCCTACGAGCAGTACTTC
J: TRBJ2-7
size: -
D: -
V: TRBV5-5

CDR3: CASSPGTFEHYEQYF
DNA: TGCGCCAGCAGCCCGGGGACTTTTGAACACTACGAGCAGTACTTC
J: TRBJ2-7
size: -
D: -
V: TRBV5-1

CDR3: CASSAPRGRDEQFF
DNA: TGTGCCAGCAGCGCGCCCCGGGGGCGCGATGAGCAGTTCTTC
J: TRBJ2-1
size: few
D: -
V: TRBV7-6

CDR3: CASSKAPVARGETQYF
DNA: TGTGCCAGCAGCAAAGCGCCCGTAGCGAGAGGAGAGACCCAGTACTTC
J: TRBJ2-5
size: -
D: -
V: TRBV21-1

CDR3: CSAPGGATSGHSYNEQFF
DNA: TGCAGTGCTCCCGGGGGGGCTACTAGCGGGCACTCCTACAATGAGCAGTTCTTC
J: TRBJ2-1
size: few
D: TRBD2
V: TRBV20-1

CDR3: CASSHTSGYNEQFF
DNA: TGTGCCAGCAGCCATACTAGCGGCTACAATGAGCAGTTCTTC
J: TRBJ2-1
size: few
D: TRBD2
V: TRBV3-1

CDR3: CASSHPRGLSYEQYF
DNA: TGTGCCAGCAGCCACCCCCGGGGCTTATCCTACGAGCAGTACTTC
J: TRBJ2-7
size: -
D: -
V: TRBV12-3/TRBV12-4

CDR3: CASSPWTYPDYNEQFF
DNA: TGTGCCAGCAGTCCTTGGACCTATCCGGATTACAATGAGCAGTTCTTC
J: TRBJ2-1
size: few
D: -
V: TRBV25-1

CDR3: CSVTPVWAKSSYNEQFF
DNA: TGCAGCGTCACCCCGGTGTGGGCAAAGAGCTCCTACAATGAGCAGTTCTTC
J: TRBJ2-1
size: few
D: -
V: TRBV29-1

CDR3: CSVSTSGIEQYF
DNA: TGCAGCGTTTCGACTAGCGGGATTGAGCAGTACTTC
J: TRBJ2-7
size: few
D: TRBD2
V: TRBV29-1

CDR3: CASRRDTDLYEQYF
DNA: TGTGCCAGCAGACGGGACACCGACCTCTACGAGCAGTACTTC
J: TRBJ2-7
size: few
D: -
V: TRBV27

CDR3: CASSKGTSHNEQFF
DNA: TGTGCCAGCAGCAAGGGTACCTCGCACAATGAGCAGTTCTTC
J: TRBJ2-1
size: -
D: -
V: TRBV9

CDR3: CSVEGELQGSGYEQYF
DNA: TGCAGCGTTGAAGGCGAATTACAGGGCTCTGGCTACGAGCAGTACTTC
J: TRBJ2-7
size: -
D: -
V: TRBV29-1

CDR3: CASSSGTPTDTQYF
DNA: TGCGCCAGCAGCAGTGGGACTCCCACAGATACGCAGTATTTT
J: TRBJ2-3
size: few
D: -
V: TRBV5-1

CDR3: CASSLERSYTQYF
DNA: TGTGCCAGCAGCTTAGAGAGATCCTATACGCAGTATTTT
J: TRBJ2-3
size: many
D: -
V: TRBV5-6

CDR3: CSALGRSNQPQHF
DNA: TGCAGTGCCTTGGGTCGGAGCAATCAGCCCCAGCATTTT
J: TRBJ1-5
size: -
D: -
V: TRBV20-1